Each of the 25 T cell receptor beta chains below was sequenced from the same sample in a study of blood T cell repertoires in COVID-19. Here immunoSEQ multiplex PCR was the method, and the copy in TCRdb shows in-frame clones only, minus some. The table lists approximately 90,000 clones, roughly 90% of them singletons. The sequencing sample was made of peripheral blood. The receptors were gathered from a man aged 55 to 70 with COVID-19, enrolled during active disease.

The V and J genes are TRBV30 and TRBJ1-3; possible D gene TRBD1, 6 bases. Trimming took off 2 bases at V and 2 bases at J, with 13 bases between the two ends. This CDR3 has 15 residues. CDR1 and CDR2 (germline): GTSNPN, SVGIG (reference sequence). CDR3: CAWSQRGSAGNTIYF. The DNA for the CDR3 is TGTGCCTGGAGTCAAAGGGGGTCGGCTGGAAACACCATATATTTT.

A single count supports this clone. The V and J genes are TRBV10-2 and TRBJ1-2, with 12 bases fitting TRBD1. The CDR3 totals 14 residues. V shed 2 bases, J shed 7 bases, and the junction held 2 bases outside the gene matches. The germline CDR1 and CDR2 sequences are WSHSY and SAAADI. The CDR3 region is CASSEGTGGVGYTF. CDR3 nucleotide sequence: TGCGCCAGCAGTGAGGGGACAGGGGGCGTTGGCTACACCTTC.

The chain recombines TRBV28 with TRBJ1-1; D gene ambiguous. With 4 bases removed from V and 12 bases from J, the gap between germline ends came to 12 bases. Germline assignment: CDR1 MDHEN and CDR2 SYDVKM. This CDR3 spans 11 amino acids. The CDR3 nucleotides are TGTGCCAGCAGTTCGCCCGGGAAAACTTTCTTT. Its translation: CASSSPGKTFF.

The chain uses TRBV12-2 and TRBJ1-1. TRBV12-2 is recorded as a pseudogene. The CDR3 runs 17 residues. The CDR3 spells CASRSSPNGGGYTEAFF. CDR3 sequence (DNA): TGTGCAAGTCGCTCTAGCCCCAACGGGGGGGGCTACACTGAAGCTTTCTTT.

This sequence joins TRBV3-1 (or the pseudogene TRBV3-2) and TRBJ1-2; possibly TRBD1 for D (6 bases). The CDR3 runs 15 residues. V was pared by 5 bases and J by 8 bases, with 21 bases between. Germline CDR1 LGHDT, CDR2 YNNKEL (reference sequence). The CDR3 DNA is TGTGCCAGCAGCTCCCGGGACACATCGTGGGGAGGCTACACCTTC. Translated, it gives CASSSRDTSWGGYTF.

The chain has TRBV24-1 and TRBJ2-1, with 15 bases that match TRBD2. This CDR3 has 23 residues. V lost 4 bases to trimming and J lost 10 bases; unmatched junction nucleotides: 28. Germline CDR1 and CDR2: KGHDR and SFDVKD. The CDR3 here is CATSDPGGQGRGLAGGPRGEQFF. As DNA, the CDR3 is TGTGCCACCAGTGACCCGGGGGGACAGGGAAGAGGACTAGCGGGAGGGCCAAGAGGCGAGCAGTTCTTC.

This clone was found a few times. The genes are TRBV7-9 and TRBJ2-7; maybe TRBD2 (6 bases). Germline CDR1 reads SEHNR; CDR2 reads FQNEAQ (reference sequence). Trimming removed 5 bases at V and 3 bases at J, with 17 bases between. The CDR3 is made up of 15 amino acids. Here the CDR3 DNA reads TGTGCCAGCAGCATGGCCGGGGGTCAATTCTACGAGCAGTACTTC. Its protein is CASSMAGGQFYEQYF.

The V call is TRBV2, the J call TRBJ1-2; TRBD1 is a possible D gene (6 bases). Trimming shortened V by 6 bases and J by 3 bases, and 14 bases separated the two germline ends. This CDR3 is 14 amino acids long. Germline V lookup: CDR1 SNHLY, CDR2 FYNNEI. The CDR3 here is CASSALQGYYGYTF. The CDR3 region has the DNA TGTGCCAGCAGCGCCCTACAGGGATACTATGGCTACACCTTC.

This chain links TRBV27 with TRBJ2-3, with D possibly matching TRBD1 (6 bases). V lost 4 bases and J 1 base, leaving 9 bases between the germline ends. Per germline, CDR1 MNHEY and CDR2 SMNVEV (reference sequence). The CDR3 is 14 residues long. CDR3 in DNA: TGTGCCAGCAGTTCCGGACAGCGCACAGATACGCAGTATTTT. Protein product: CASSSGQRTDTQYF.

J is TRBJ1-1 and V is TRBV2; D is unresolved. V was clipped by 1 base and J by 1 base, with 4 bases between them. The CDR3 is 13 residues long. Germline CDR1 and CDR2: SNHLY and FYNNEI. CDR3 sequence reads: CASSEGGNTEAFF. The CDR3 DNA sequence: TGTGCCAGCAGTGAAGGCGGGAACACTGAAGCTTTCTTT. Full variable domain (missing parts from reference TRBV2 and TRBJ1-1): EPEVTQTPSHQVTQMGQEVILRCVPISNHLYFYWYRQILGQKVEFLVSFYNNEISEKSEIFDDQFSVERPDGSNFTLKIRSTKLEDSAMYFCASSEGGNTEAFFGQGTRLTVV.

The genes are TRBV11-3 and TRBJ1-1; weak D call: TRBD1 (6 bases). With 4 bases removed from V and 8 bases from J, the gap between germline ends came to 17 bases. This CDR3 has 14 residues. Germline lookup yields CDR1 SGHNT and CDR2 YENEEA. CDR3 nucleotide sequence: TGTGCCAGCAGCTACATCACACAGGGCCAGGAAGCTTTCTTT. Its translation: CASSYITQGQEAFF.

V is TRBV11-3 and J is TRBJ2-3; tentatively, D is TRBD2 (5 bases). Trimming stripped 5 bases from V and 4 bases from J, with 16 bases between. Looked up from germline, CDR1 is SGHNT and CDR2 is YENEEA. The CDR3 runs to 15 residues. As DNA, the CDR3 is TGTGCCAGCAGCACCCCTAACTCGGGATCAGATACGCAGTATTTT. Translated: CASSTPNSGSDTQYF.

The rearrangement links TRBV5-1 to TRBJ1-2, with 7 bases matching TRBD1. The CDR3 totals 16 residues. The V gene end was trimmed by 0 bases and the J gene end by 4 bases; junction bases not matched to a gene: 9. Germline V gives CDR1 SGHRS, CDR2 YFSETQ. In DNA form, the CDR3 reads TGCGCCAGCAGCTTGGGACCCCAGGGGGGAGGCTATGGCTACACCTTC. Its protein is CASSLGPQGGGYGYTF. Full variable domain (outside the CDR3, taken from reference TRBV5-1 and TRBJ1-2): KAGVTQTPRYLIKTRGQQVTLSCSPISGHRSVSWYQQTPGQGLQFLFEYFSETQRNKGNFPGRFSGRQFSNSRSEMNVSTLELGDSALYLCASSLGPQGGGYGYTFGSGTRLTVV.

The chain recombines TRBV10-3 with TRBJ2-4, with TRBD2 matching over 12 bases. The CDR3 is 14 amino acids. Germline assignment: CDR1 ENHRY and CDR2 SYGVKD. V dropped 10 bases and J dropped 5; count of bases not matched to a gene: 6. This CDR3 is CATLAGGPENIQYF. CDR3 nucleotide sequence: TGTGCCACCCTAGCGGGAGGGCCTGAAAACATTCAGTACTTC.

CDR3 sequence: CASSLGTGSGNTIYF. The CDR3 region has the DNA TGTGCCAGCAGCCTCGGGACAGGCTCTGGAAACACCATATATTTT. The chain combines TRBV3-1 (or the pseudogene TRBV3-2) with TRBJ1-3, with 8 positions matching TRBD1. CDR1 is LGHDT and CDR2 is YNNKEL in the germline V gene (reference sequence). This CDR3 is 15 amino acids long. The V segment lost 4 bases and the J segment 0 bases; nucleotides outside the gene matches: 2.

V is TRBV6-2 or TRBV6-3 and J is TRBJ2-3; 9 positions match TRBD2. From germline, CDR1 is MNHEY and CDR2 SVGEGT. Unmatched junction bases numbered 2, after V lost 4 bases and J lost 3 bases. This CDR3 has 14 amino acids. The CDR3 is CASSSGLATDTQYF. The CDR3 DNA sequence: TGTGCCAGCAGTTCCGGACTAGCGACAGATACGCAGTATTTT.

The V and J genes are TRBV19 and TRBJ1-4; 7 positions agree with TRBD1. The CDR3 is made up of 13 amino acids. J lost 8 bases, V lost 5 bases, and 5 bases had no gene match. CDR1 is LNHDA and CDR2 is SQIVND in the germline V gene (reference sequence). CDR3 sequence (DNA): TGTGCCAGTAGTCCAATCAGGGGGGAAAAACTGTTTTTT. Translated, it gives CASSPIRGEKLFF.

The gene calls are TRBV27 and TRBJ1-6; 10 positions agree with TRBD1. The V gene's germline CDR1 is MNHEY and CDR2 SMNVEV (reference sequence). CDR3 length: 16 residues. The junction had 8 bases not matched to a gene; V was cut back by 8 bases and J by 4 bases. CDR3 nucleotides: TGTGCCAGCCATTCGACAGGGGGCTTTTATAATTCACCCCTCCACTTT. Translated, it gives CASHSTGGFYNSPLHF.

In DNA, the CDR3 is TGTGCCAGCAGTTTAATAGGGGCAGACCCGAGGACTGAAGCTTTCTTT. It translates to CASSLIGADPRTEAFF. The genes are TRBV28 and TRBJ1-1; tentatively, D is TRBD1 (5 bases). CDR1 and CDR2 from the germline V gene are MDHEN and SYDVKM. The CDR3 consists of 16 residues. V was clipped by 2 bases and J by 5 bases, with 18 bases between them.

The rearrangement joins TRBV7-8 to TRBJ1-2; D unclear. Per germline, CDR1 SGHVS and CDR2 FQNEAQ. The CDR3 runs 16 residues. The V end lost 1 base, the J end lost 1 base, and 13 bases lay between the germline ends. The CDR3 protein is CASSLVGGPSNYGYTF. Here the CDR3 DNA reads TGTGCCAGCAGCTTAGTTGGAGGACCAAGTAACTATGGCTACACCTTC. Based on the CDR3 plus reference TRBV7-8 and TRBJ1-2, the full variable domain is GAGVSQSPRYKVAKRGQDVALRCDPISGHVSLFWYQQALGQGPEFLTYFQNEAQLDKSGLPSDRFFAERPEGSVSTLKIQRTQQEDSAVYLCASSLVGGPSNYGYTFGSGTRLTVV.

The chain uses TRBV7-8 and TRBJ1-5; no clear D. Germline CDR1 reads SGHVS; CDR2 reads FQNEAQ. CDR3 size: 14 residues. Between the trimmed V and J ends, which lost 5 bases and 2 bases, there was a span of 10 bases. The CDR3 loop reads CASSRLVGNQPQHF. The CDR3 bases are TGTGCCAGCAGCCGTTTGGTAGGCAATCAGCCCCAGCATTTT.

V usage is TRBV11-3 and J usage is TRBJ2-7; 7 positions match TRBD2. CDR3 length equals 15 residues. Germline CDR1 is SGHNT and CDR2 is YENEEA. Trimming at V came to 5 bases and at J to 2 bases, leaving 9 bases not matched to a gene. Here the CDR3 DNA reads TGTGCCAGCAGCCCACTGGCGGGAGTTCCCTACGAGCAGTACTTC. The encoded protein is CASSPLAGVPYEQYF. The variable domain in full, completed from reference TRBV11-3 and TRBJ2-7, reads EAGVVQSPRYKIIEKKQPVAFWCNPISGHNTLYWYLQNLGQGPELLIRYENEEAVDDSQLPKDRFSAERLKGVDSTLKIQPAELGDSAVYLCASSPLAGVPYEQYFGPGTRLTVT.

This clone was recorded only once. This chain joins TRBV4-1 and TRBJ2-1; TRBD2 aligns across 16 bases. With V trimmed by 0 bases and J by 2 bases, 4 bases remained unmatched. The CDR3 is 19 amino acids. Germline values: CDR1 MGHRA, CDR2 YSYEKL. The CDR3 region has the DNA TGCGCCAGCAGCCAAGAGGGACTAGCGGGAGGGAGGACCTACAATGAGCAGTTCTTC. Amino acids: CASSQEGLAGGRTYNEQFF.

The V call is TRBV7-2, the J call TRBJ1-2; D perhaps matches TRBD1 (5 bases). This CDR3 has 14 residues. CDR1 and CDR2 (germline): SGHTA, FQGNSA. V was pared by 1 base and J by 8 bases, with 14 bases between. The CDR3 nucleotides are TGTGCCAGCAGCTTAGAAAAGGGGCCGAGGGGCTACACCTTC. Amino acid sequence: CASSLEKGPRGYTF.

V gene TRBV27 combines with J gene TRBJ2-7; TRBD2 might be the D (6 bases). Germline V gene sequence: CDR1 MNHEY, CDR2 SMNVEV (reference sequence). The length of the CDR3 is 11 residues. V was trimmed by 8 bases and J by 7 bases, leaving 12 bases between them. The CDR3 reads CASGEALEQYF. The CDR3 DNA reads as TGTGCCAGCGGGGAGGCTTTGGAGCAGTACTTC.